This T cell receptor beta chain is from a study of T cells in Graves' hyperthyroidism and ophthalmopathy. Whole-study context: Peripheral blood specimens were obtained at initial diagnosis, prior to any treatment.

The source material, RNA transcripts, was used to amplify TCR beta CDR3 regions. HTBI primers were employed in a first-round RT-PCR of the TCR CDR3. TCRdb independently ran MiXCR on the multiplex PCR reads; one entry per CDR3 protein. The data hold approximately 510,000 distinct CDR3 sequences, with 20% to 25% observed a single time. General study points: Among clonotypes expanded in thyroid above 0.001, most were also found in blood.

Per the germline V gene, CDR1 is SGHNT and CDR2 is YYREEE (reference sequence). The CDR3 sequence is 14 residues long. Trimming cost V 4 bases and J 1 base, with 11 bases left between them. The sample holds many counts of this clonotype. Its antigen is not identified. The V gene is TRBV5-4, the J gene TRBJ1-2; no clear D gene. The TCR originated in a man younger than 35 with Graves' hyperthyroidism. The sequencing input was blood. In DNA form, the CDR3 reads TGTGCCAGCAGCGCCTCGGGCCGTAACTATGGCTACACCTTC. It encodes CASSASGRNYGYTF.